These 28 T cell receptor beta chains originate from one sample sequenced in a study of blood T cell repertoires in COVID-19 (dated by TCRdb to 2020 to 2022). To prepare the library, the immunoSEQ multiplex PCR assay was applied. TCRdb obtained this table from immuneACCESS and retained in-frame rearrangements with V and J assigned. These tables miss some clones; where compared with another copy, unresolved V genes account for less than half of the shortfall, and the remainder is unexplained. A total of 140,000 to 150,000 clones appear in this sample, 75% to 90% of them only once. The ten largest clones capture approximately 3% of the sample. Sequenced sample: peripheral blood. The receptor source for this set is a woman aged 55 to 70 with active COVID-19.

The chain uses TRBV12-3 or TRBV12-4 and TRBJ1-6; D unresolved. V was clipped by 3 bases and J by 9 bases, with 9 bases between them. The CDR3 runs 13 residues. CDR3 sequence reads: CASSFGSGSPLHF. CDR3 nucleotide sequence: TGTGCCAGCAGTTTCGGATCGGGTTCACCCCTCCACTTT.

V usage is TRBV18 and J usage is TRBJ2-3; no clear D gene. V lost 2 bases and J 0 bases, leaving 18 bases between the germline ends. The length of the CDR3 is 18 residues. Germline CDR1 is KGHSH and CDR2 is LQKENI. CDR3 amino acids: CASSPILRGGTSTDTQYF. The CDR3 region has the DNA TGTGCCAGCTCACCAATCCTGCGAGGCGGAACCAGCACAGATACGCAGTATTTT.

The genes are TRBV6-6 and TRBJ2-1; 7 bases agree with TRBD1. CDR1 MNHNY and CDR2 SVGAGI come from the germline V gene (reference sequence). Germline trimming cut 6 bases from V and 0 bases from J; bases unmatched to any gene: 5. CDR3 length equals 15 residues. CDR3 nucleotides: TGTGCCAGCAGCAAACAGGGGAACTCCTACAATGAGCAGTTCTTC. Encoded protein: CASSKQGNSYNEQFF.

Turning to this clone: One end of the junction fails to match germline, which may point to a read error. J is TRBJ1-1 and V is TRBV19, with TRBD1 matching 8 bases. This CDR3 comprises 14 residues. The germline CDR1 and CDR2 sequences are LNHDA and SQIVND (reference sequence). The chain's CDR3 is CASTLTGVKTEAFF. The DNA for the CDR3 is TGTGCCAGTACCCTGACAGGGGTGAAAACTGAAGCTTTCTTT.

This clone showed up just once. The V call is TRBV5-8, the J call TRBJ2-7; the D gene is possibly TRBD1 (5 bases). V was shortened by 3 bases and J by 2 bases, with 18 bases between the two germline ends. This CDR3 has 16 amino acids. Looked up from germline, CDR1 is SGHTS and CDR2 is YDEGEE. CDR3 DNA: TGTGCCAGCAGCTCCCGCCCTATTGACAGTACCTACGAGCAGTACTTC. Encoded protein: CASSSRPIDSTYEQYF.

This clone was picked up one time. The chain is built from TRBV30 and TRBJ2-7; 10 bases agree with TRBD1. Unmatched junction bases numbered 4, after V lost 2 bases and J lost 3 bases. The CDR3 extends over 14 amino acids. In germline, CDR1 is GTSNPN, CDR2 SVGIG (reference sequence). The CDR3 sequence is CAWSHGTGDYEQYF. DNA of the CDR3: TGTGCCTGGAGTCACGGGACAGGGGACTACGAGCAGTACTTC. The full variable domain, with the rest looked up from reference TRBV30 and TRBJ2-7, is SQTIHQWPATLVQPVGSPLSLECTVEGTSNPNLYWYRQAAGRGLQLLFYSVGIGQISSEVPQNLSASRPQDRQFILSSKKLLLSDSGFYLCAWSHGTGDYEQYFGPGTRLTVT.

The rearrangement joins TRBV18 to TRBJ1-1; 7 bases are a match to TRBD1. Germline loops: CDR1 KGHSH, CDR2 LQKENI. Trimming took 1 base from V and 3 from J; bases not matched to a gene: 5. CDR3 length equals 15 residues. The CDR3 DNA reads TGTGCCAGCTCACCACTTAGGGGGCGCGACACTGAAGCTTTCTTT. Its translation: CASSPLRGRDTEAFF.

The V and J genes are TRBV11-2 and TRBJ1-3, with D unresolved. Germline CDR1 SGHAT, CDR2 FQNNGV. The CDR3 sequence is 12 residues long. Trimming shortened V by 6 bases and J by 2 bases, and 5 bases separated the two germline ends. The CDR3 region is CASRSAGNTIYF. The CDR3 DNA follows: TGTGCCAGCAGGTCAGCTGGAAACACCATATATTTT.

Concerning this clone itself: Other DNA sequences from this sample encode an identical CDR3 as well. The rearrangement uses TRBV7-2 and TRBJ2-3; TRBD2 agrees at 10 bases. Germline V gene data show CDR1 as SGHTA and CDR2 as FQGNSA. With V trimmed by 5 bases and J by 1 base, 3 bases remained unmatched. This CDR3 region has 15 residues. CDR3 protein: CASSLTSGRTDTQYF. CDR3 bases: TGTGCCAGCAGCCTGACTAGCGGGCGCACAGATACGCAGTATTTT.

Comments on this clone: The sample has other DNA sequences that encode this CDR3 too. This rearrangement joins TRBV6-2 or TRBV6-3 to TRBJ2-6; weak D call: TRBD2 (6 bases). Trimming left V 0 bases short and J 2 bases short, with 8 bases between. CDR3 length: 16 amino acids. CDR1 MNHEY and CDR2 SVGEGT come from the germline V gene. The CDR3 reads CASSYSSGAGANVLTF. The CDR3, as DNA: TGTGCCAGCAGTTACTCGTCGGGGGCTGGGGCCAACGTCCTGACTTTC.

CDR3 nucleotides: TGTGCCAGCACCCTAGGAATAGGGGAGGAGGGCTACACCTTC. Encoded protein: CASTLGIGEEGYTF. This chain connects TRBV3-1 (or the pseudogene TRBV3-2) to TRBJ1-2; D is perhaps TRBD1 (5 bases). CDR3 length: 14 amino acids. Germline CDR1 LGHDT, CDR2 YNNKEL (reference sequence). Trimming stripped 7 bases from V and 8 bases from J, with 20 bases between.

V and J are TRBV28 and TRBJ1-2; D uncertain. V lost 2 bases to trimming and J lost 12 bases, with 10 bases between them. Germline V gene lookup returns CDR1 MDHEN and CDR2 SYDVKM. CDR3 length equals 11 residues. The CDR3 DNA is TGTGCCAGCAGTTTAAGGAGTAGTAACACCTTC. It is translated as CASSLRSSNTF.

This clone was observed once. This CDR3 reads CASSHIRYSNQPQHF. The CDR3 DNA follows: TGTGCCAGCAGTCACATCAGGTATAGCAATCAGCCCCAGCATTTT. This sequence joins TRBV28 and TRBJ1-5; D call uncertain. The V end was cut by 5 bases, the J end by 0 bases, with 11 bases between. CDR3 length equals 15 residues. Germline-derived CDR1 and CDR2 are MDHEN and SYDVKM.

Written as DNA, the CDR3 is TGTGCCAGCAGCGCAGGACAATTTGCTGAAGCTTTCTTT. The encoded protein is CASSAGQFAEAFF. The chain employs TRBV9 and TRBJ1-1; a weak D match, TRBD1 (5 bases). Germline V gives CDR1 SGDLS, CDR2 YYNGEE. This CDR3 spans 13 amino acids. Trimming took off 3 bases at V and 6 bases at J, with 12 bases between the two ends.

Here the CDR3 reads CASSTNRPTNEKLFF. CDR3 bases: TGTGCCAGCAGTACCAACAGACCAACTAATGAAAAACTGTTTTTT. The rearrangement uses TRBV6-6 and TRBJ1-4; D gene unclear. Per the germline V gene, CDR1 is MNHNY and CDR2 is SVGAGI (reference sequence). With 5 bases removed from V and 0 bases from J, the gap between germline ends came to 10 bases. The CDR3 totals 15 residues.

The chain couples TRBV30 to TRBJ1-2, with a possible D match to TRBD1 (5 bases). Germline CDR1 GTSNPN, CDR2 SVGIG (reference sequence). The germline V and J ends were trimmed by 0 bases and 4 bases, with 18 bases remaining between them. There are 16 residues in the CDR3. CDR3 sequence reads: CAWSVRGAGFSYGYTF. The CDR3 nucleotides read TGTGCCTGGAGTGTACGTGGTGCAGGGTTTAGCTATGGCTACACCTTC.

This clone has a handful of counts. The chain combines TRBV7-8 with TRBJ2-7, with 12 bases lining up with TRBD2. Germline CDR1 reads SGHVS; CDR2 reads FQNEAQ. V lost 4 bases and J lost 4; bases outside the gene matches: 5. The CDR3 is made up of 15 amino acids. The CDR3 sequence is CASSSRTSGIYEQYF. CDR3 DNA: TGTGCCAGCAGCTCTAGGACTAGCGGGATATACGAGCAGTACTTC. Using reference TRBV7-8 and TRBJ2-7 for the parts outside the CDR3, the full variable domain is GAGVSQSPRYKVAKRGQDVALRCDPISGHVSLFWYQQALGQGPEFLTYFQNEAQLDKSGLPSDRFFAERPEGSVSTLKIQRTQQEDSAVYLCASSSRTSGIYEQYFGPGTRLTVT.

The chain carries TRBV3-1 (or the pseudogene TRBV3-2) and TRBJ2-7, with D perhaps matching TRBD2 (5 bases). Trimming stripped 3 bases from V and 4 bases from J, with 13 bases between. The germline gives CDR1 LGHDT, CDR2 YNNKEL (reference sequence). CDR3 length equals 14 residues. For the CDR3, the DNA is TGTGCCAGCAGCCACAGAGAGGGCCGGTACGAGCAGTACTTC. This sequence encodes CASSHREGRYEQYF.

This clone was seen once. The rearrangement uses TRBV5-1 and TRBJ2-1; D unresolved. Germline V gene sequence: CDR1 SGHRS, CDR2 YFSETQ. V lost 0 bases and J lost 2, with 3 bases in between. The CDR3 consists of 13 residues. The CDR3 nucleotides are TGCGCCAGCAGCTTGGTCGCCTACAATGAGCAGTTCTTC. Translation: CASSLVAYNEQFF.

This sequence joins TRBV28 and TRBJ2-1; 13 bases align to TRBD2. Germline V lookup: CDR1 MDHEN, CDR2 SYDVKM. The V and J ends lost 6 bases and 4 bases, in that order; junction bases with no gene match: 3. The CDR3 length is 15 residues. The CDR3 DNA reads TGTGCCAGCAGACTGGGACTAGCGGGGTACAATGAGCAGTTCTTC. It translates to CASRLGLAGYNEQFF.

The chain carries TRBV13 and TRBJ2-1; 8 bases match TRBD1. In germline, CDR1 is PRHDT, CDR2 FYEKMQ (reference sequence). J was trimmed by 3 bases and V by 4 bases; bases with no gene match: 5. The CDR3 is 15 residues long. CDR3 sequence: CASSSGTGNYNEQFF. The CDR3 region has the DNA TGTGCCAGCAGCTCCGGGACAGGTAACTACAATGAGCAGTTCTTC.

For the CDR3, the DNA is TGTGCCAGCATCCCGAGCGGGAGGGCCAATGAGCAGTTCTTC. Translated, it gives CASIPSGRANEQFF. The genes are TRBV6-5 and TRBJ2-1; 10 nucleotides match TRBD2. Per the germline V gene, CDR1 is MNHEY and CDR2 is SVGAGI. Trimming cost V 7 bases and J 6 bases; bases outside gene matches: 6. This CDR3 contains 14 residues.

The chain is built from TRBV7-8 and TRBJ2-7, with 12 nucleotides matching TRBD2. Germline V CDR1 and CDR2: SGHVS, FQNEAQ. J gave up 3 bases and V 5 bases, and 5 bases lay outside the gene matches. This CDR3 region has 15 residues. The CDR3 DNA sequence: TGTGCCAGCAGCGCGGGACTAGCGGGTAACTACGAGCAGTACTTC. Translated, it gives CASSAGLAGNYEQYF. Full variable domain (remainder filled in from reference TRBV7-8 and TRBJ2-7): GAGVSQSPRYKVAKRGQDVALRCDPISGHVSLFWYQQALGQGPEFLTYFQNEAQLDKSGLPSDRFFAERPEGSVSTLKIQRTQQEDSAVYLCASSAGLAGNYEQYFGPGTRLTVT.

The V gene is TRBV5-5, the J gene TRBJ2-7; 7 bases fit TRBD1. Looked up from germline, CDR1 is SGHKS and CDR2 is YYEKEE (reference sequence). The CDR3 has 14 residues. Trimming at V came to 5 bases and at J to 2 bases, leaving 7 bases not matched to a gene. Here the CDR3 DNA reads TGTGCCAGCAGTCTCAAGGACAGGACCTACGAGCAGTACTTC. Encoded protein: CASSLKDRTYEQYF.

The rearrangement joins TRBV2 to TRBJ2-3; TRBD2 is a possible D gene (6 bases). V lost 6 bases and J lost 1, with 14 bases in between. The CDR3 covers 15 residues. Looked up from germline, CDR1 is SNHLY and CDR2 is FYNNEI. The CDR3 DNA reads TGTGCCAGCAGGCCCAGGACGGGGGGCACAGATACGCAGTATTTT. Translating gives CASRPRTGGTDTQYF. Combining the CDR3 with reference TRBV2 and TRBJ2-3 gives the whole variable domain EPEVTQTPSHQVTQMGQEVILRCVPISNHLYFYWYRQILGQKVEFLVSFYNNEISEKSEIFDDQFSVERPDGSNFTLKIRSTKLEDSAMYFCASRPRTGGTDTQYFGPGTRLTVL.

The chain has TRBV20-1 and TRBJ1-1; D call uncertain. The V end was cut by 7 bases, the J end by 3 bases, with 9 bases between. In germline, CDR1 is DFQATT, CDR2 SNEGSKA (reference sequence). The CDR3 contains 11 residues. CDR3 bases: TGCAGTGGGTCTACGGACACTGAAGCTTTCTTT. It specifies CSGSTDTEAFF.

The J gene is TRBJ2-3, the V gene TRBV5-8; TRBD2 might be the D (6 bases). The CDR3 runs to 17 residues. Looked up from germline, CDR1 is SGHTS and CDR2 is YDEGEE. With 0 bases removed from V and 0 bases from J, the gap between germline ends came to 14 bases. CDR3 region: CASSLGAGTTSTDTQYF. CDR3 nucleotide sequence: TGTGCCAGCAGCTTGGGGGCGGGAACGACTAGCACAGATACGCAGTATTTT.

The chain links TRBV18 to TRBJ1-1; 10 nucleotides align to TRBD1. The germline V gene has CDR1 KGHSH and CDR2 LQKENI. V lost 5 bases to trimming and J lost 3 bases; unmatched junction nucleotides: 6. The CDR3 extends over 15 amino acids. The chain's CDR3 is CASSSGTGVHTEAFF. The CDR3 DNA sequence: TGTGCCAGCTCAAGCGGGACAGGGGTACACACTGAAGCTTTCTTT.